Listed below are T cell receptor beta chains from one sample, sequenced in a study of cytomegalovirus exposure and HLA in healthy donors. This table comes from immunoSEQ multiplex PCR, and its TCRdb copy is limited to in-frame clones, with some not included. Here the sample spans approximately 59,000 clones, around four fifths being singletons. The sample taken for sequencing was PBMCs. The receptors stem from a girl under 18 in good health and CMV-seropositive. CDR3s include the opening cysteine and the closing phenylalanine or tryptophan. The D gene is left open where the match is weak. Expanded clones are given a class, and other clones once, few, many or no size at all.

D: -
V: TRBV21-1
J: TRBJ2-2
size: -
DNA: TGTGCCAGCAGCACGCGACTCTCCGGGGAGCTGTTTTTT
CDR3: CASSTRLSGELFF

D: -
V: TRBV27
J: TRBJ2-5
size: -
DNA: TGTGCCAGCAGTTACGGTGGCGGAGAGACCCAGTACTTC
CDR3: CASSYGGGETQYF

D: -
V: TRBV1
J: TRBJ2-3
size: -
DNA: TGCACCAGCAGCCCTCCCCCCGCGGGGCGGGAGTCCACAGATACGCAGTATTTT
CDR3: CTSSPPPAGRESTDTQYF

D: -
V: TRBV21-1
J: TRBJ1-2
size: -
DNA: TGTGCCAGGGGGGGGACAGGGTATAACTATGGCTACACCTTC
CDR3: CARGGTGYNYGYTF

D: TRBD2
V: TRBV5-4
J: TRBJ2-7
size: -
DNA: TGTGCCAGCAGTCAGGGACTAGCGTTTACCTACGAGCAGTACTTC
CDR3: CASSQGLAFTYEQYF

D: -
V: TRBV4-1
J: TRBJ1-1
size: -
DNA: TGCGCCAGCAGCCAACGACAGAGCACTGAAGCTTTCTTT
CDR3: CASSQRQSTEAFF

D: -
V: TRBV5-8
J: TRBJ2-2
size: few
DNA: TGTGCCAGCAGGTTCGACAGACCCGGGGAGCTGTTTTTT
CDR3: CASRFDRPGELFF

D: TRBD1
V: TRBV7-9
J: TRBJ2-3
size: once
DNA: TGTGCCAGCAGCCTACAGGGGACGGATACGCAGTATTTT
CDR3: CASSLQGTDTQYF

D: TRBD2
V: TRBV6-5
J: TRBJ2-7
size: -
DNA: TGTGCCAGCATGAGGACTAGCGGTTACGAGCAGTACTTC
CDR3: CASMRTSGYEQYF

D: -
V: TRBV28
J: TRBJ2-7
size: -
DNA: TGTGCCAGCAGTTTTATAGGACTGGAGGTCTTC
CDR3: CASSFIGLEVF

D: -
V: TRBV19
J: TRBJ2-5
size: -
DNA: TGTGCCAGTAGTCGGGCAGGGGTAGAGACCCAGTACTTC
CDR3: CASSRAGVETQYF

D: -
V: TRBV6-6
J: TRBJ1-1
size: -
DNA: TGTGCCAGCATACCTCTCCGGAGGACTGAAGCTTTCTTT
CDR3: CASIPLRRTEAFF

D: TRBD2
V: TRBV7-9
J: TRBJ2-5
size: -
DNA: TGTGCCAGCAGCTTCTTAGGACTAGCGGGGGAGAAGACCCAGTACTTC
CDR3: CASSFLGLAGEKTQYF

D: TRBD1
V: TRBV9
J: TRBJ1-2
size: -
DNA: TGTGCCAGCAGCTCTGGACAGGGTGGTTATGGCTACACCTTC
CDR3: CASSSGQGGYGYTF

D: -
V: TRBV15
J: TRBJ2-1
size: -
DNA: TGTGCCACCAGCAGAGGTTACCCAGCGGCGAATGAGCAGTTCTTC
CDR3: CATSRGYPAANEQFF

D: -
V: TRBV4-1
J: TRBJ1-3
size: few
DNA: TGCGCCAGCAGCCCCGTGAAATGGGGAGGTGGAAACACCATATATTTT
CDR3: CASSPVKWGGGNTIYF

D: TRBD2
V: TRBV2
J: TRBJ2-1
size: -
DNA: TGTGCCAGCAGTGGACTAGCGGGAGGATCTGATGAGCAGTTCTTC
CDR3: CASSGLAGGSDEQFF

D: TRBD1
V: TRBV10-3
J: TRBJ1-6
size: -
DNA: TGTGCCATCAGTGATTACCTGGCAGGGGGCAGGAATTCACCCCTCCACTTT
CDR3: CAISDYLAGGRNSPLHF

D: -
V: TRBV20-1
J: TRBJ1-2
size: -
DNA: TGCAGTGCGGGTGACTTCCATGGCTACACCTTC
CDR3: CSAGDFHGYTF

D: TRBD1
V: TRBV5-4
J: TRBJ2-7
size: -
DNA: TGTGCCAGCAGCTCCGGGACAGCGACTTCCTACGAGCAGTACTTC
CDR3: CASSSGTATSYEQYF

D: -
V: TRBV27
J: TRBJ1-4
size: medium-sized
DNA: TGTGCCAGCACGGGAGCAACTAATGAAAAACTGTTTTTT
CDR3: CASTGATNEKLFF

D: TRBD2
V: TRBV6-1
J: TRBJ2-1
size: -
DNA: TGTGCCAGCATGTTAGCGGGGGGGGTGAATGAGCAGTTCTTC
CDR3: CASMLAGGVNEQFF

D: TRBD1
V: TRBV6-5
J: TRBJ1-1
size: -
DNA: TGTGCCAGCACCAACAGGGGAAGTGAAGCTTTCTTT
CDR3: CASTNRGSEAFF

D: -
V: TRBV6-1
J: TRBJ1-1
size: once
DNA: TGTGCCAGCAGTCTAAGACACTTTCTGAACACTGAAGCTTTCTTT
CDR3: CASSLRHFLNTEAFF

D: TRBD2
V: TRBV5-4
J: TRBJ2-3
size: -
DNA: TGTGCCAGCAGTTCTGGACTAGCAAGGGAGTCGCAGTATTTT
CDR3: CASSSGLARESQYF

D: -
V: TRBV19
J: TRBJ1-1
size: few
DNA: TGTGCCAGTACTAAGGGGCGGACTGAAGCTTTCTTT
CDR3: CASTKGRTEAFF

D: -
V: TRBV19
J: TRBJ1-2
size: -
DNA: TGTGCCAGTTCCCCCCCCGGACAAGCCTATGGCTACACCTTC
CDR3: CASSPPGQAYGYTF

D: -
V: TRBV7-2
J: TRBJ2-3
size: -
DNA: TGTGCCAGCAGCTTATTCGACCTACAGACAGATACGCAGTATTTT
CDR3: CASSLFDLQTDTQYF

D: -
V: TRBV29-1
J: TRBJ1-2
size: -
DNA: TGCAGCGCCACTCTCATGGAGGGGGGGGCGGTTTCTAATGGCTACACCTTC
CDR3: CSATLMEGGAVSNGYTF

D: TRBD1
V: TRBV7-2
J: TRBJ1-6
size: -
DNA: TGTGCCAGCAGCTCAACAGGGGGGACTGGCTATAATTCACCCCTCCACTTT
CDR3: CASSSTGGTGYNSPLHF

D: -
V: TRBV19
J: TRBJ2-1
size: -
DNA: TGTGCCAGTAGTATAAGGGGAGGACGCGAGCAGTTCTTC
CDR3: CASSIRGGREQFF

D: TRBD2
V: TRBV5-1
J: TRBJ2-5
size: -
DNA: TGCGCCAGCAGTGATGGACTAGCGGGGTCATCCCCCCAGTACTTC
CDR3: CASSDGLAGSSPQYF

D: -
V: TRBV14
J: TRBJ1-1
size: -
DNA: TGTGCCAGCAGCCAAGATCCGTACACTGAAGCTTTCTTT
CDR3: CASSQDPYTEAFF

D: -
V: TRBV6-1
J: TRBJ2-2
size: once
DNA: TGTGCCAGCAGTGAAATCGGGGAGACCGGGGAGCTGTTTTTT
CDR3: CASSEIGETGELFF

D: -
V: TRBV4-1
J: TRBJ1-4
size: -
DNA: TGCGCCAGCAGCGAGACAATTAATGAAAAACTGTTTTTT
CDR3: CASSETINEKLFF

D: -
V: TRBV4-1
J: TRBJ1-2
size: -
DNA: TGCGCCAGCAGCCAAGTGTCAATAGATAACTATGGCTACACCTTC
CDR3: CASSQVSIDNYGYTF

D: TRBD2
V: TRBV6-4
J: TRBJ2-2
size: -
DNA: TGTGCCAGCAGCAGACTAGCGGGGACGAACACCGGGGAGCTGTTTTTT
CDR3: CASSRLAGTNTGELFF

D: TRBD1
V: TRBV6-1
J: TRBJ2-7
size: -
DNA: TGTGCCAGCAGTGAGACAGGGGGCGAGCAGTACTTC
CDR3: CASSETGGEQYF

D: TRBD1
V: TRBV28
J: TRBJ1-2
size: -
DNA: TGTGCCAGCAGTTCACAAGACAGGGTAGCCTACACCTTC
CDR3: CASSSQDRVAYTF

D: -
V: TRBV19
J: TRBJ1-1
size: few
DNA: TGTGCCAGTATCAACTCCCTCGGGGGCACTGAAGCTTTCTTT
CDR3: CASINSLGGTEAFF

D: TRBD1
V: TRBV6-5
J: TRBJ2-7
size: -
DNA: TGTGCCAGCGGGCGAGGGACAGGGGTTAGCGAGCAGTACTTC
CDR3: CASGRGTGVSEQYF

D: -
V: TRBV6-5
J: TRBJ2-7
size: -
DNA: TGTGCCAGCAGGGCCCGTCGCGGATCCGACGAGCAGTACTTC
CDR3: CASRARRGSDEQYF